What follows are 22 T cell receptor beta chains derived from one specimen sequenced in a study of blood T cell repertoires in COVID-19. The assay was immunoSEQ multiplex PCR, and TCRdb's table has in-frame clones only and misses some. The table has 150,000 to 200,000 clones, 87% seen once. The source material was PBMCs or T cells enriched from blood (not recorded which). The receptors come from a woman younger than 45 who had recovered from COVID-19.

V and J are TRBV3-1 (or the pseudogene TRBV3-2) and TRBJ1-6; 7 nucleotides line up with TRBD1. V was pared by 0 bases and J by 4 bases, with 3 bases of the junction left unmatched. This CDR3 region has 16 residues. From germline, CDR1 is LGHDT and CDR2 YNNKEL (reference sequence). CDR3 DNA sequence: TGTGCCAGCAGCCAAGACGCAGGGGGTTATAATTCACCCCTCCACTTT. It specifies CASSQDAGGYNSPLHF.

This clone was detected only a few times. The chain joins TRBV27 to TRBJ1-1, with 7 bases identical to TRBD1. Trimming took 6 bases from V and 0 from J; bases not matched to a gene: 4. Germline V gene data show CDR1 as MNHEY and CDR2 as SMNVEV (reference sequence). This CDR3 is built from 14 residues. CDR3 sequence: CASRVDRMNTEAFF. CDR3 in DNA: TGTGCCAGCAGGGTGGACAGGATGAACACTGAAGCTTTCTTT.

There are a few counts of this clone. CDR3 loop: CASKRPRGETQYF. The CDR3 bases are TGCGCCAGCAAGCGACCCCGTGGGGAGACCCAGTACTTC. The chain has TRBV5-1 and TRBJ2-5; D gene unclear. This CDR3 region has 13 residues. Trimming removed 6 bases at V and 5 bases at J, with 14 bases between. Looked up from germline, CDR1 is SGHRS and CDR2 is YFSETQ.

The chain has TRBV12-2 and TRBJ1-3. TRBV12-2 is a pseudogene segment. CDR3 length: 14 residues. CDR3 amino acids: CASRFEVSGNTIYF. The CDR3, as DNA: TGTGCAAGTCGCTTTGAGGTATCTGGAAACACCATATATTTT.

The chain employs TRBV7-9 and TRBJ2-7; 9 bases line up with TRBD1. The J segment lost 5 bases and the V segment lost 5 bases, leaving 4 bases of the junction unmatched. This CDR3 region has 13 residues. The germline CDR1 and CDR2 sequences are SEHNR and FQNEAQ (reference sequence). In DNA, the CDR3 is TGTGCCAGCAGCGGACAGGGGTACCACGAGCAGTACTTC. Translating it yields CASSGQGYHEQYF.

J is TRBJ2-1 and V is TRBV18, with D perhaps TRBD1 (5 bases). V lost 2 bases and J lost 6, with 11 bases in between. The CDR3 extends over 14 amino acids. In germline, CDR1 is KGHSH, CDR2 LQKENI. This CDR3 reads CASSPGTGVNEQFF. The CDR3 DNA sequence: TGTGCCAGCTCACCAGGTACAGGCGTCAATGAGCAGTTCTTC.

The chain carries TRBV29-1 and TRBJ2-1; 9 bases are shared with TRBD1. V lost 6 bases, J lost 2 bases, and 5 bases stayed unmatched. Looked up from germline, CDR1 is SQVTM and CDR2 is ANQGSEA. This CDR3 has 14 residues. CDR3 DNA: TGCAGCGTGGACAGGGGTGTTGCCTACAATGAGCAGTTCTTC. It translates to CSVDRGVAYNEQFF.

This clone has only one observation. The chain carries TRBV30 and TRBJ1-1, with D tentatively TRBD1 (5 bases). This CDR3 region has 13 residues. Germline CDR1 is GTSNPN and CDR2 is SVGIG (reference sequence). The V gene lost 5 bases and the J gene lost 0 bases, with 10 bases spanning the gap. This chain's CDR3 is CAWAREMNTEAFF. The CDR3 region has the DNA TGTGCCTGGGCCAGGGAAATGAACACTGAAGCTTTCTTT.

V is TRBV19 and J is TRBJ1-1, with TRBD1 as a possible D gene (5 bases). V lost 5 bases and J lost 1, with 14 bases in between. This CDR3 contains 15 residues. CDR1 is LNHDA, CDR2 SQIVND, per germline (reference sequence). CDR3 sequence (DNA): TGTGCCAGTAGTGTGGTGACCACAGGGAACACTGAAGCTTTCTTT. It specifies CASSVVTTGNTEAFF.

The rearrangement uses TRBV3-1 (or the pseudogene TRBV3-2) and TRBJ2-4; 8 bases agree with TRBD2. The CDR3 has 17 residues. Germline V gives CDR1 LGHDT, CDR2 YNNKEL (reference sequence). V lost 3 bases to trimming and J lost 7 bases; unmatched junction nucleotides: 14. CDR3 loop: CASSHTTSGRKLNIQYF. The CDR3 DNA sequence: TGTGCCAGCAGCCACACAACTAGCGGACGAAAGTTGAACATTCAGTACTTC.

The V call is TRBV6-6, the J call TRBJ2-2; 8 bases match TRBD1. CDR1 and CDR2 (germline): MNHNY, SVGAGI (reference sequence). V dropped 0 bases and J dropped 5; count of bases not matched to a gene: 2. The CDR3 consists of 15 residues. The CDR3 here is CASSYSRTGTGELFF. The DNA of the CDR3 is TGTGCCAGCAGTTACTCGCGGACAGGGACCGGGGAGCTGTTTTTT.

The chain has TRBV7-8 and TRBJ1-2, with a possible D match to TRBD1 (5 bases). The CDR3 length is 15 residues. V lost 0 bases and J lost 0, with 8 bases in between. CDR1 is SGHVS, CDR2 FQNEAQ, per germline. The CDR3 reads CASSLAPTANYGYTF. The DNA of the CDR3 is TGTGCCAGCAGCTTAGCCCCGACAGCTAACTATGGCTACACCTTC.

This clone was detected only a few times. The chain links TRBV5-6 to TRBJ1-3, with 8 bases aligning to TRBD1. The CDR3 totals 15 residues. Germline CDR1 reads SGHDT; CDR2 reads YYEEEE. The trim removed 4 bases at V and 2 bases at J, leaving 5 bases unmatched. This CDR3 is CASSLTTGAGNTIYF. The CDR3 DNA reads as TGTGCCAGCAGCCTAACGACAGGGGCTGGAAACACCATATATTTT.

The chain links TRBV15 to TRBJ1-1; D unresolved. V lost 3 bases to trimming and J lost 1 base, with 6 bases between them. The CDR3 sequence is 13 residues long. Looked up from germline, CDR1 is LNHNV and CDR2 is YYDKDF (reference sequence). This chain's CDR3 is CATSRYTNTEAFF. The CDR3 coding sequence is TGTGCCACCAGCAGGTACACGAACACTGAAGCTTTCTTT.

This clone was detected once. The V call is TRBV27, the J call TRBJ1-5; 9 nucleotides align to TRBD1. The CDR3 is made up of 17 amino acids. Germline-derived CDR1 and CDR2 are MNHEY and SMNVEV (reference sequence). V dropped 5 bases and J dropped 5; count of bases not matched to a gene: 13. The CDR3 spells CASSPESGTGNYQPQHF. The DNA of the CDR3 is TGTGCCAGCAGTCCTGAATCCGGGACAGGGAATTATCAGCCCCAGCATTTT.

The V call is TRBV29-1, the J call TRBJ2-5; weak D call: TRBD2 (5 bases). CDR1 and CDR2 (germline): SQVTM, ANQGSEA. CDR3 length: 12 amino acids. Trimming stripped 6 bases from V and 4 bases from J, with 12 bases between. CDR3 DNA: TGCAGCGTGACGGAGGTAGGAGAGACCCAGTACTTC. Its translation: CSVTEVGETQYF.

The chain uses TRBV11-3 and TRBJ2-6; possible D gene TRBD2, 5 bases. The V gene lost 5 bases and the J gene lost 2 bases, with 13 bases spanning the gap. The CDR3 loop spans 16 amino acids. Germline V lookup: CDR1 SGHNT, CDR2 YENEEA. Written as DNA, the CDR3 is TGTGCCAGCAGCACGGGGATATTCGCTGGGGCCAACGTCCTGACTTTC. Its translation: CASSTGIFAGANVLTF.

This clone was detected only once. The V gene is TRBV29-1, the J gene TRBJ2-1; a weak D match, TRBD1 (5 bases). The CDR3 consists of 11 residues. V was trimmed by 2 bases and J by 8 bases, leaving 7 bases between them. Germline CDR1 reads SQVTM; CDR2 reads ANQGSEA. The DNA of the CDR3 is TGCAGCGTTGAAAGGGGTCATGAGCAGTTCTTC. Its protein is CSVERGHEQFF.

This clone has a handful of counts. The chain employs TRBV7-6 and TRBJ1-4; possible D gene TRBD1, 6 bases. Trimming left V 3 bases short and J 7 bases short, with 18 bases between. The germline V gene encodes CDR1 SGHVS and CDR2 FNYEAQ. This CDR3 contains 16 residues. In DNA form, the CDR3 reads TGTGCCAGCAGCTTTAATCCGGGACACGGGACTGAAAAACTGTTTTTT. Its protein product is CASSFNPGHGTEKLFF. The entire variable domain, with the rest obtained from reference TRBV7-6 and TRBJ1-4, is as follows: GAGVSQSPRYKVTKRGQDVALRCDPISGHVSLYWYRQALGQGPEFLTYFNYEAQQDKSGLPNDRFSAERPEGSISTLTIQRTEQRDSAMYRCASSFNPGHGTEKLFFGSGTQLSVL.

This chain links TRBV27 with TRBJ2-3; D gene ambiguous. V shed 3 bases and J shed 0 bases, with 7 bases lying between them. The CDR3 totals 14 residues. Germline CDR1 is MNHEY and CDR2 is SMNVEV (reference sequence). The CDR3 sequence is CASSFATSTDTQYF. CDR3 DNA sequence: TGTGCCAGCAGTTTCGCAACTAGCACAGATACGCAGTATTTT.

This rearrangement joins TRBV30 to TRBJ1-2; D is possibly TRBD1 (5 bases). The CDR3 contains 12 residues. Germline V CDR1 and CDR2: GTSNPN, SVGIG (reference sequence). Trimming stripped 2 bases from V and 4 bases from J, with 8 bases between. The CDR3 loop is CAWSNQGYGYTF. CDR3 coding DNA: TGTGCCTGGAGTAACCAGGGCTATGGCTACACCTTC.

The chain joins TRBV29-1 to TRBJ1-2; D remains unclear. V was trimmed by 8 bases and J by 0 bases, leaving 10 bases between them. The CDR3 loop spans 12 amino acids. CDR1 is SQVTM, CDR2 ANQGSEA, per germline. The CDR3 region has the DNA TGCAGCCCGACTTCACCTAACTATGGCTACACCTTC. This codes for CSPTSPNYGYTF.